The table lists the clone carrying this TCR beta chain with a count of one. Its antigen is not known. These data originate in a study of cytomegalovirus exposure and HLA in healthy donors. The primer mix had 60 Vbeta and 13 Jbeta primers. The assay was immunoSEQ multiplex PCR, and TCRdb's table has in-frame clones only and misses some. Seen here are approximately 160,000 clones, 70% to 80% observed once, and the top ten hold roughly 0.82%. The germline CDR1 and CDR2 sequences are SGHNT and YENEEA. V lost 1 base and J 3 bases, leaving 9 bases between the germline ends. The CDR3 is 15 amino acids. Study results and caveats: An analysis done earlier found most TCR beta V segments productive about 90% or about 30% of the time.

The sample taken for sequencing was PBMCs. The receptor was isolated from a female donor in good health and CMV-seronegative. The chain links TRBV11-3 to TRBJ2-2, with D possibly being TRBD1 (5 bases). The CDR3 reads CASSLGGADTGELFF. CDR3 nucleotide sequence: TGTGCCAGCAGCTTAGGGGGCGCAGACACCGGGGAGCTGTTTTTT.